This T cell receptor (beta chain) appears in the sequencing data of a study of CD8+CD57+ T cells in acquired aplastic anemia. Findings and limits, study-wide: Overlap between patients and controls comprised roughly 30 CD8+ CDR3 sequences.

To note about this clonotype: Its matching antigen is unknown.

By flow cytometry, patients selected for sequencing had shown an expansion of CD8+CD57+ cells. Patients, without exception, had severe acquired aplastic anemia. Germline loops: CDR1 LNHNV, CDR2 YYDKDF (reference sequence). Trimming cost V 0 bases and J 6 bases; bases outside gene matches: 8. The CDR3 consists of 16 residues. According to the study, genomic DNA was the template for TCR beta VDJ and CDR3 profiling. TCRdb itself ran the reads through MiXCR, one entry per CDR3 protein. The sample yields approximately 300,000 distinct CDR3 sequences, 45% to 65% seen once. This chain connects TRBV15 to TRBJ1-5; 7 bases match TRBD1. Sequencing was done on a sample of sorted CD4+, CD8+, or CD8+CD57+ T cells (not recorded which) from PBMCs. The sequence was obtained from a human donor with aplastic anemia. The DNA of the CDR3 is TGTGCCACCAGCAGAGATTCCGGGACAGTCGGTCAGCCCCAGCATTTT. Translated, it gives CATSRDSGTVGQPQHF.